The source of this T cell receptor beta chain is a study of beta chain features in type 1 diabetes. Findings and caveats of the study: Here, the possible influence of HLA type (on TCRB rearrangement) remained unresolved. VDJ junctions in type 1 diabetes patients carried more deletions and fewer insertions.

Germline values: CDR1 GTSNPN, CDR2 SVGIG (reference sequence). CDR3 length: 15 residues. V dropped 4 bases and J dropped 4; count of bases not matched to a gene: 7. TCRB transcripts that were expressed got sequenced, as all of the isolated RNA had been reverse transcribed. Clones were read by immunoSEQ multiplex PCR, and TCRdb kept only the in-frame ones, dropping some. The sample yields about 180,000 clones, approximately 13% seen once. This clone has more than one count but fewer than ten. Antigen specificity is unknown. The sequence was collected from a young woman in good health. The chain recombines TRBV30 with TRBJ2-6, with 7 bases that match TRBD2. Sequencing was done on a sample of central memory CD4+ T cells from blood. DNA of the CDR3: TGTGCCTGGATTTGGGGGGGTGCCGGGGCCAACGTCCTGACTTTC. Protein sequence: CAWIWGGAGANVLTF.